One sample yielded the 26 T cell receptor beta chains listed below, sequenced in a study of a mutant IDH1 vaccine in newly diagnosed glioma. Specified time point: week 23, last vaccination. Vaccine doses each comprised 300 ug of mutant IDH1 20-mer peptide, with topical imiquimod. Profiled with immunoSEQ multiplex PCR; TCRdb holds only in-frame clones, not every one. The table records around 76,000 clones, around 85% of them present only once. For these TCRs, the target antigens are not known. This specimen consisted of PBMCs, obtained from a glioma patient whose treatment included an IDH1 peptide vaccine. The receptor set was obtained from a woman between 45 and 60 years old with glioma.

The CDR3 sequence is CAWRQDRAGEQYF. The DNA of the CDR3 is TGTGCCTGGCGACAGGACAGGGCTGGGGAGCAGTACTTC. The chain joins TRBV30 to TRBJ2-7; 8 bases map to TRBD1. Germline lookup yields CDR1 GTSNPN and CDR2 SVGIG (reference sequence). The V segment lost 5 bases and the J segment 7 bases; nucleotides outside the gene matches: 10. This CDR3 contains 13 residues.

V gene TRBV2 combines with J gene TRBJ1-1, with 7 positions matching TRBD1. The CDR3 sequence is 15 residues long. V shed 4 bases, J shed 4 bases, and the junction held 9 bases outside the gene matches. From germline, CDR1 is SNHLY and CDR2 FYNNEI. CDR3 loop: CASSVYPGGGTEAFF. Written as DNA, the CDR3 is TGTGCCAGCAGTGTGTACCCAGGGGGGGGCACTGAAGCTTTCTTT.

This clone was recorded once. The gene calls are TRBV6-1 and TRBJ1-2; TRBD1 agrees at 7 bases. The CDR3 loop spans 13 amino acids. Trimming removed 3 bases from V and 8 bases from J; junction bases left unmatched: 6. Per germline, CDR1 MNHNS and CDR2 SASEGT. CDR3 amino acids: CASSDRQGGGYTF. CDR3 nucleotides: TGTGCCAGCAGTGACCGACAGGGTGGCGGCTACACCTTC.

This chain connects TRBV7-2 to TRBJ2-1; no reliable D call. CDR1 and CDR2 (germline): SGHTA, FQGNSA. The CDR3 runs to 17 residues. Between the trimmed V and J ends, which lost 1 base and 4 bases, there was a span of 17 bases. Here the CDR3 DNA reads TGTGCCAGCAGCTTAGATGTCATGGAGCGTAGATACAATGAGCAGTTCTTC. Amino acid sequence: CASSLDVMERRYNEQFF.

V and J are TRBV5-1 and TRBJ2-2, with 14 bases matching TRBD2. CDR1 SGHRS and CDR2 YFSETQ come from the germline V gene. V dropped 4 bases and J dropped 6; count of bases not matched to a gene: 5. This CDR3 is built from 16 residues. The CDR3 loop is CASSPGTSGRPGELFF. The CDR3 DNA is TGCGCCAGCAGCCCTGGGACTAGCGGGAGACCCGGGGAGCTGTTTTTT.

The V gene is TRBV2, the J gene TRBJ2-7, with D tentatively TRBD1 (6 bases). Per the germline V gene, CDR1 is SNHLY and CDR2 is FYNNEI. Trimming took 7 bases from V and 7 from J, leaving 20 bases between them. The CDR3 spans 14 residues. The CDR3 DNA is TGTGCCAGCAACCTCCGGGACACTGGAGAAGAGCAGTACTTC. Translated, it gives CASNLRDTGEEQYF.

The chain employs TRBV6-1 and TRBJ1-4; 8 bases are shared with TRBD1. Germline assignment: CDR1 MNHNS and CDR2 SASEGT. Losses at the gene ends were 6 bases for V and 3 bases for J; bases not matched to a gene: 3. This CDR3 spans 14 amino acids. The CDR3 loop reads CASRRQGSNEKLFF. CDR3 coding DNA: TGTGCCAGCAGAAGACAGGGGTCTAATGAAAAACTGTTTTTT.

V is TRBV7-2 and J is TRBJ2-1; the D is unclear. V lost 1 base and J 0 bases, leaving 10 bases between the germline ends. The CDR3 is 16 amino acids. Germline V gene sequence: CDR1 SGHTA, CDR2 FQGNSA. The CDR3 reads CASSLEAASSYNEQFF. In nucleotides, the CDR3 is TGTGCCAGCAGCTTAGAAGCAGCGAGCTCCTACAATGAGCAGTTCTTC.

The chain uses TRBV7-6 and TRBJ1-5, with TRBD1 as a possible D gene (6 bases). The CDR3 is made up of 14 amino acids. Germline V gene data show CDR1 as SGHVS and CDR2 as FNYEAQ. Trimming left V 3 bases short and J 4 bases short, with 10 bases between. The CDR3 is CASSLGTYNQPQHF. For the CDR3, the DNA is TGTGCCAGCAGCTTGGGGACATATAATCAGCCCCAGCATTTT.

The chain couples TRBV15 to TRBJ1-1, with TRBD1 matching over 9 bases. The CDR3 has 16 amino acids. Germline V gene sequence: CDR1 LNHNV, CDR2 YYDKDF (reference sequence). After removal of 1 base from V and 4 bases from J, the junction contained 7 bases not matched to a gene. The CDR3 DNA reads TGTGCCACCAGCAGAGCCTCGGACAGGGGTGGCACTGAAGCTTTCTTT. Translated: CATSRASDRGGTEAFF.

V usage is TRBV19 and J usage is TRBJ2-7; no clear D. CDR1 is LNHDA and CDR2 is SQIVND in the germline V gene (reference sequence). V was clipped by 4 bases and J by 3 bases, with 13 bases between them. CDR3 length: 14 amino acids. CDR3 coding DNA: TGTGCCAGTAGTAGTCGGTCTGGGTTCTACGAGCAGTACTTC. Amino acid sequence: CASSSRSGFYEQYF.

This clone was seen once. J is TRBJ2-1 and V is TRBV5-1; TRBD2 is a possible D gene (5 bases). Germline assignment: CDR1 SGHRS and CDR2 YFSETQ. Trimming removed 0 bases from V and 6 bases from J, with 13 bases in between. This CDR3 region has 15 residues. The CDR3 region is CASSLAAGLRNEQFF. DNA of the CDR3: TGCGCCAGCAGCTTGGCGGCGGGTCTCCGCAATGAGCAGTTCTTC.

V is TRBV19 and J is TRBJ1-4; D uncertain. The V gene's germline CDR1 is LNHDA and CDR2 SQIVND (reference sequence). V shed 7 bases and J shed 0 bases, with 12 bases lying between them. The CDR3 is 15 residues long. The CDR3 region is CASTLGAATNEKLFF. The CDR3 nucleotides read TGTGCCAGTACCCTGGGAGCGGCAACTAATGAAAAACTGTTTTTT.

The chain joins TRBV2 to TRBJ2-3; D might be TRBD1 (6 bases). Germline CDR1 reads SNHLY; CDR2 reads FYNNEI. The ends were cut back, 7 bases at V and 4 bases at J, with 18 bases in the middle. This CDR3 has 15 residues. CDR3 sequence: CASIEGAGAPDTQYF. The CDR3 DNA is TGTGCCAGCATCGAAGGGGCAGGGGCACCAGATACGCAGTATTTT.

The chain has TRBV18 and TRBJ1-1; a weak D match, TRBD1 (6 bases). V shed 6 bases and J shed 4 bases, with 18 bases lying between them. The germline V gene encodes CDR1 KGHSH and CDR2 LQKENI. This CDR3 is built from 15 residues. CDR3 nucleotides: TGTGCCAGCTCCACCGGGGGGGGGCGGGTCACTGAAGCTTTCTTT. Its translation is CASSTGGGRVTEAFF.

The chain combines TRBV28 with TRBJ2-1, with 7 nucleotides matching TRBD2. V lost 7 bases, J lost 9 bases, and 15 bases stayed unmatched. CDR3 length: 15 amino acids. Germline V gene sequence: CDR1 MDHEN, CDR2 SYDVKM. CDR3 coding DNA: TGTGCCAGCACATCGGAGGGGAGGGGAAGAAGTGAGCAGTTCTTC. Translation: CASTSEGRGRSEQFF.

This clone has just a few counts. V and J are TRBV28 and TRBJ1-1; D is ambiguous. V gave up 3 bases and J gave up 0 bases, with 5 bases separating them. Germline values: CDR1 MDHEN, CDR2 SYDVKM. The CDR3 covers 13 residues. The CDR3 reads CASSFQVNTEAFF. The CDR3 coding sequence is TGTGCCAGCAGTTTTCAGGTGAACACTGAAGCTTTCTTT. Drawing the rest from reference TRBV28 and TRBJ1-1, the complete variable domain is DVKVTQSSRYLVKRTGEKVFLECVQDMDHENMFWYRQDPGLGLRLIYFSYDVKMKEKGDIPEGYSVSREKKERFSLILESASTNQTSMYLCASSFQVNTEAFFGQGTRLTVV.

This clone was seen only a few times. This chain links TRBV28 with TRBJ1-5; D gene uncertain. The germline V and J ends were trimmed by 7 bases and 1 base, with 14 bases remaining between them. Germline CDR1 MDHEN, CDR2 SYDVKM. This CDR3 spans 15 amino acids. The CDR3 sequence is CASTPRGRSNQPQHF. Here the CDR3 DNA reads TGTGCCAGCACTCCCCGCGGCAGAAGCAATCAGCCCCAGCATTTT.

Comment on this clone: This same CDR3 is encoded by further DNA sequences in the sample. V gene TRBV14 combines with J gene TRBJ2-7; D not certain. This CDR3 comprises 11 residues. Trimming stripped 4 bases from V and 4 bases from J, with 5 bases between. Germline V gene sequence: CDR1 SGHDN, CDR2 FVKESK. CDR3 bases: TGTGCCAGCAGCCTTGGTTACGAGCAGTACTTC. Translation gives CASSLGYEQYF.

V usage is TRBV19 and J usage is TRBJ2-5, with D perhaps assigned TRBD1 or TRBD2 (5 bases each). CDR3 size: 16 residues. V was cut by 5 bases and J by 0 bases, with 16 bases left in between. Germline CDR1 LNHDA, CDR2 SQIVND (reference sequence). The CDR3 spells CASSPEGRGNQETQYF. The CDR3 coding sequence is TGTGCCAGTAGTCCCGAGGGACGGGGAAACCAAGAGACCCAGTACTTC.

This clone turned up a few times. The chain links TRBV19 to TRBJ1-5; D not certain. Trimming left V 3 bases short and J 6 bases short, with 6 bases between. CDR1 is LNHDA, CDR2 SQIVND, per germline (reference sequence). This CDR3 spans 12 amino acids. CDR3: CASSIVGQPQHF. Written as DNA, the CDR3 is TGTGCCAGTAGTATTGTGGGTCAGCCCCAGCATTTT.

The chain uses TRBV5-8 and TRBJ1-1; D might be TRBD1 (5 bases). Germline V lookup: CDR1 SGHTS, CDR2 YDEGEE. Trimming stripped 1 base from V and 3 bases from J, with 7 bases between. The CDR3 has 13 amino acids. DNA for the CDR3: TGTGCCAGCAGCTTGAGGGGTGACACTGAAGCTTTCTTT. Translation: CASSLRGDTEAFF.

This chain uses TRBV7-3 with TRBJ2-2; 14 bases match TRBD2. This CDR3 is 19 amino acids long. Trimming took 4 bases from V and 4 from J; bases not matched to a gene: 11. The germline V gene encodes CDR1 SGHTA and CDR2 FQGTGA. CDR3 coding DNA: TGTGCCAGCAGCTCTCCGGGACTAGCGGGAGTTGGGTCCACCGGGGAGCTGTTTTTT. Amino acid sequence: CASSSPGLAGVGSTGELFF.

The rearrangement joins TRBV2 to TRBJ2-7, with 8 bases matching TRBD1. J was trimmed by 0 bases and V by 4 bases; bases with no gene match: 2. CDR1 is SNHLY, CDR2 FYNNEI, per germline. The CDR3 spans 14 residues. The CDR3 sequence: CASSGQGSSYEQYF. CDR3 DNA: TGTGCCAGCAGTGGACAGGGGAGCTCCTACGAGCAGTACTTC. The full variable domain, rest sourced from reference TRBV2 and TRBJ2-7, is EPEVTQTPSHQVTQMGQEVILRCVPISNHLYFYWYRQILGQKVEFLVSFYNNEISEKSEIFDDQFSVERPDGSNFTLKIRSTKLEDSAMYFCASSGQGSSYEQYFGPGTRLTVT.

This clone was seen a handful of times. The chain combines TRBV10-3 with TRBJ1-5; unclear D gene. CDR3 length equals 13 residues. Trimming pared 6 bases from V and 7 bases from J, leaving 13 bases between. Germline CDR1 and CDR2: ENHRY and SYGVKD. CDR3 DNA: TGTGCCATCAGAGAGACGGACCGACAGCCCCAGCATTTT. Its translation: CAIRETDRQPQHF.

The chain couples TRBV5-1 to TRBJ1-5, with a tentative D call TRBD1 (5 bases). Germline values: CDR1 SGHRS, CDR2 YFSETQ. V was shortened by 4 bases and J by 1 base, with 12 bases between the two germline ends. This CDR3 is built from 15 residues. The DNA for the CDR3 is TGCGCCAGCAGCGGGACCCCTGGGAGCAATCAGCCCCAGCATTTT. This gives the protein CASSGTPGSNQPQHF.